This TCR beta chain was observed in a study of blood T cell repertoires in COVID-19. About the study: Some COVID-19 samples were acute and others convalescent; all came from the United States, Italy and Spain. From T cells, B-cell-depleted T cells, or PBMCs came the material, which was cDNA or gDNA.

Per the authors' pipeline: Estimates of nucleated cell counts were drawn from the amplification of reference gene primers. Only in-frame clones appear in the TCRdb table, and some are missing; sequencing was by immunoSEQ multiplex PCR. V, J and clone size reflect that table, while D and trimming were determined from the DNA. In the table there are about 140,000 clones, roughly 81% of which are singletons. V was shortened by 5 bases and J by 4 bases, with 6 bases between the two germline ends. The CDR3 runs to 12 residues. Germline V CDR1 and CDR2: SGHTA, FQGNSA. The gene calls are TRBV7-2 and TRBJ1-5; no clear D gene. The sequence was obtained from a woman between 50 and 59 years old with active or convalescent COVID-19. What was sequenced was peripheral blood. The CDR3 DNA follows: TGTGCCAGCAGCGAGAATAATCAGCCCCAGCATTTT. Encoded protein: CASSENNQPQHF.